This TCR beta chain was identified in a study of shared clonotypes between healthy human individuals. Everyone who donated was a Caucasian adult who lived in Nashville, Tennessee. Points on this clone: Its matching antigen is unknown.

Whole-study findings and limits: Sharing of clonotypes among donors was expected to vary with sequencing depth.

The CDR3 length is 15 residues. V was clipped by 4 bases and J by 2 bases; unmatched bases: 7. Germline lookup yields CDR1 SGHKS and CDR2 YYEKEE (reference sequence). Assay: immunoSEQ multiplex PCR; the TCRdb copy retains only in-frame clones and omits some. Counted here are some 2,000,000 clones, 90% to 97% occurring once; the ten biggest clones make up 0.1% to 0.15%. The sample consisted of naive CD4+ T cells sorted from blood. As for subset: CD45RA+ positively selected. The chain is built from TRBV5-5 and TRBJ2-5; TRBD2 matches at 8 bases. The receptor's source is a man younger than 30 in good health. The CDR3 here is CASSLSGNEQETQYF. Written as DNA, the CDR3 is TGTGCCAGCAGCCTTAGCGGGAATGAACAAGAGACCCAGTACTTC.